This T cell receptor (beta chain) was profiled in a study of T-cell reconstitution after alpha-beta-depleted transplantation in children. Germline V gene lookup returns CDR1 DFQATT and CDR2 SNEGSKA (reference sequence). Trimming left V 6 bases short and J 2 bases short, with 18 bases between. The CDR3 runs to 15 residues. This clonotype was counted ten times or more. This sample's TCRbeta library carried unique molecular identifier barcodes. One entry per CDR3 protein results from TCRdb running MiXCR on the PCR reads. The sample holds about 610,000 distinct CDR3 sequences, roughly a tenth seen once. This clonotype originated in a human donor who donated a stem cell graft to a child with acute myeloid leukemia. Specimen: PBMCs from the stem cell graft donor, collected from the stem cell graft. The gene calls are TRBV20-1 and TRBJ2-3, with D perhaps TRBD2 (6 bases). In nucleotides, the CDR3 is TGCAGTGCCCCCGGGGGTAGCGGCGTCACAGATACGCAGTATTTT. Protein product: CSAPGGSGVTDTQYF.